Below are 15 T cell receptor beta chains sequenced from a single sample in a study of blood T cell repertoires in COVID-19. Only in-frame clones appear in the TCRdb table, and some are missing; sequencing was by immunoSEQ multiplex PCR. The data hold about 260,000 clones, with around 90% observed a single time. Sequencing was done on a sample of peripheral blood. These receptors were taken from a human donor in a cohort sampled during active COVID-19.

CDR3 nucleotides: TGTGCCAGCAGTTCCCAGGGTGACGAGCAGTACTTC. Translating gives CASSSQGDEQYF. The chain couples TRBV6-6 to TRBJ2-7, with D perhaps TRBD1 (5 bases). The CDR3 covers 12 residues. CDR1 MNHNY and CDR2 SVGAGI come from the germline V gene (reference sequence). Trimming removed 4 bases from V and 5 bases from J, with 9 bases in between.

The chain employs TRBV4-1 and TRBJ2-1; 13 nucleotides align to TRBD2. The CDR3 contains 16 residues. Germline V CDR1 and CDR2: MGHRA, YSYEKL. V lost 4 bases and J lost 9; bases outside the gene matches: 9. As DNA, the CDR3 is TGCGCCAGCAGCCCCGGACTAGCGGGAGTCATAGGTGAGCAGTTCTTC. Translated: CASSPGLAGVIGEQFF.

The chain carries TRBV9 and TRBJ2-3; 7 nucleotides agree with TRBD1. J was trimmed by 6 bases and V by 3 bases; bases with no gene match: 19. The germline gives CDR1 SGDLS, CDR2 YYNGEE. This CDR3 comprises 18 residues. This CDR3 reads CASSERGWAGGSTDTQYF. CDR3 in DNA: TGTGCCAGCAGCGAGAGAGGGTGGGCAGGGGGTTCAACGGATACGCAGTATTTT. Combining the CDR3 with reference TRBV9 and TRBJ2-3 gives the whole variable domain DSGVTQTPKHLITATGQRVTLRCSPRSGDLSVYWYQQSLDQGLQFLIQYYNGEERAKGNILERFSAQQFPDLHSELNLSSLELGDSALYFCASSERGWAGGSTDTQYFGPGTRLTVL.

The chain joins TRBV7-9 to TRBJ1-2; TRBD1 might be the D (6 bases). Germline loops: CDR1 SEHNR, CDR2 FQNEAQ (reference sequence). The CDR3 runs to 13 residues. V lost 11 bases and J 1 base, leaving 14 bases between the germline ends. The CDR3 loop is CAVMGARNYGYTF. CDR3 nucleotide sequence: TGTGCCGTAATGGGGGCTCGTAACTATGGCTACACCTTC.

The chain uses TRBV9 and TRBJ2-2, with D perhaps matching TRBD1 (5 bases). The CDR3 contains 17 residues. V lost 0 bases and J 7 bases, leaving 19 bases between the germline ends. Germline lookup yields CDR1 SGDLS and CDR2 YYNGEE. CDR3 in amino acids: CASSVAGQGDIGGELFF. CDR3 DNA: TGTGCCAGCAGCGTAGCCGGTCAGGGCGATATAGGCGGGGAGCTGTTTTTT.

J is TRBJ2-2 and V is TRBV19; D is possibly TRBD2 (6 bases). The CDR3 sequence is 15 residues long. Germline assignment: CDR1 LNHDA and CDR2 SQIVND (reference sequence). Trimming stripped 6 bases from V and 4 bases from J, with 15 bases between. Written as DNA, the CDR3 is TGTGCCAGTAGAGGACGGGAGCAAGGCACCGGGGAGCTGTTTTTT. This gives the protein CASRGREQGTGELFF.

The J gene is TRBJ1-2, the V gene TRBV28; perhaps TRBD1 as D (5 bases). Trimming removed 2 bases at V and 5 bases at J, with 15 bases between. The CDR3 has 15 amino acids. Germline V CDR1 and CDR2: MDHEN, SYDVKM. The CDR3, as DNA: TGTGCCAGCAGTTTAAGTTCCGGGACTTGGTATGGCTACACCTTC. Translation: CASSLSSGTWYGYTF.

The table lists this clone with a few counts. J is TRBJ2-5 and V is TRBV7-2; TRBD2 matches 9 bases. The CDR3 contains 17 residues. J was trimmed by 5 bases and V by 5 bases; bases with no gene match: 15. The germline gives CDR1 SGHTA, CDR2 FQGNSA. The CDR3 DNA reads as TGTGCCAGCAGCCCCCAAGGTGCAGCGGGGGGCGAGGAGACCCAGTACTTC. This translates into CASSPQGAAGGEETQYF. Complete variable domain (other parts from reference TRBV7-2 and TRBJ2-5): GAGVSQSPSNKVTEKGKDVELRCDPISGHTALYWYRQSLGQGLEFLIYFQGNSAPDKSGLPSDRFSAERTGGSVSTLTIQRTQQEDSAVYLCASSPQGAAGGEETQYFGPGTRLLVL.

The rearrangement uses TRBV27 and TRBJ1-2, with D maybe TRBD1 (5 bases). Looked up from germline, CDR1 is MNHEY and CDR2 is SMNVEV (reference sequence). The V and J ends lost 5 bases and 12 bases respectively, with 16 bases between them. The CDR3 loop spans 12 amino acids. CDR3 nucleotides: TGTGCCAGCAGTCCCCCGCGGCGGGACGACACCTTC. Its translation: CASSPPRRDDTF.

This clone showed up just once. The chain carries TRBV5-6 and TRBJ2-7, with 8 bases that match TRBD2. The CDR3 runs to 14 residues. From germline, CDR1 is SGHDT and CDR2 YYEEEE. J gave up 0 bases and V 4 bases, and 3 bases lay outside the gene matches. DNA of the CDR3: TGTGCCAGCAGCCGACTAGCGCGCTCCTACGAGCAGTACTTC. Translation gives CASSRLARSYEQYF.

The chain joins TRBV9 to TRBJ1-5; maybe TRBD1 (6 bases). This CDR3 region has 14 residues. V was shortened by 2 bases and J by 5 bases, with 11 bases between the two germline ends. Germline CDR1 and CDR2: SGDLS and YYNGEE. CDR3 amino acids: CASSVGSGDQPQHF. The CDR3 nucleotides read TGTGCCAGCAGCGTGGGTTCAGGGGATCAGCCCCAGCATTTT.

V is TRBV4-1 and J is TRBJ1-4; 9 bases are shared with TRBD1. The junction had 20 bases not matched to a gene; V was cut back by 3 bases and J by 6 bases. The CDR3 is 20 amino acids. Per the germline V gene, CDR1 is MGHRA and CDR2 is YSYEKL. In DNA form, the CDR3 reads TGCGCCAGCAGCCACCGCAGGGACAGGGCAGATGTTCTTATCGATGAAAAACTGTTTTTT. As protein: CASSHRRDRADVLIDEKLFF.

V gene TRBV5-1 combines with J gene TRBJ2-7; 8 nucleotides agree with TRBD1. Losses at the gene ends were 7 bases for V and 3 bases for J; bases not matched to a gene: 9. CDR1 SGHRS and CDR2 YFSETQ come from the germline V gene. CDR3 size: 14 residues. The CDR3: CASATTDRGYEQYF. In nucleotides, the CDR3 is TGCGCCAGCGCCACCACCGACAGGGGCTACGAGCAGTACTTC. The full variable domain, its missing parts supplied by reference TRBV5-1 and TRBJ2-7, is KAGVTQTPRYLIKTRGQQVTLSCSPISGHRSVSWYQQTPGQGLQFLFEYFSETQRNKGNFPGRFSGRQFSNSRSEMNVSTLELGDSALYLCASATTDRGYEQYFGPGTRLTVT.

The chain carries TRBV18 and TRBJ1-5; TRBD1 matches at 11 bases. This CDR3 contains 15 residues. The V gene's germline CDR1 is KGHSH and CDR2 LQKENI. The V and J ends lost 0 bases and 6 bases, in that order; junction bases with no gene match: 1. Here the CDR3 reads CASSPPGTGGQPQHF. DNA for the CDR3: TGTGCCAGCTCACCACCGGGGACAGGGGGTCAGCCCCAGCATTTT.

The J gene is TRBJ1-5, the V gene TRBV2; TRBD1 matches at 7 bases. The CDR3 is made up of 15 amino acids. The V gene's germline CDR1 is SNHLY and CDR2 FYNNEI. The V and J ends lost 4 bases and 5 bases, in that order; junction bases with no gene match: 8. In DNA, the CDR3 is TGTGCCAGCAGTGTAAGGGGGCTCCAATATCAGCCCCAGCATTTT. It translates to CASSVRGLQYQPQHF.